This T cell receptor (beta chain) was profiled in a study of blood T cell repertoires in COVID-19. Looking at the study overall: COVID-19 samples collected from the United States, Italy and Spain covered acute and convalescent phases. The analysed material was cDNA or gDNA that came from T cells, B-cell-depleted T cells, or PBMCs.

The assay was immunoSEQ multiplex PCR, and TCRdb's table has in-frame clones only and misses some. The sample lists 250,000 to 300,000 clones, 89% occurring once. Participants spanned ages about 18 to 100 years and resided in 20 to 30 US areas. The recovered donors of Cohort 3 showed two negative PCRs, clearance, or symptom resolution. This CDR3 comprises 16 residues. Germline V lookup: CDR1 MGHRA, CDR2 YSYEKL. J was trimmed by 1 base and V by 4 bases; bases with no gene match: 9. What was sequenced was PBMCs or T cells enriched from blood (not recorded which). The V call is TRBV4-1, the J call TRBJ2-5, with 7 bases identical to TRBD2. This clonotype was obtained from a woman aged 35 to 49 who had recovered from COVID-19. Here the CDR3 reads CASSPGLGTAQETQYF. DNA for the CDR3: TGCGCCAGCAGCCCCGGACTAGGGACGGCCCAAGAGACCCAGTACTTC.